This record covers a single TCR beta chain. V gave up 0 bases and J gave up 0 bases; unmatched junction bases: 5. CDR1 is SGHTA, CDR2 FQGTGA, per germline. The CDR3 spans 17 residues. This sample is part of a study of control samples from healthy donors and cancer patients. Libraries were prepared by immunoSEQ multiplex PCR; TCRdb keeps only in-frame clonotypes and omits some of them. The data contain fewer than 90,000 clones, 85% to 90% of them singletons. This sequence joins TRBV7-3 and TRBJ2-3; 8 positions agree with TRBD2. The sequenced material came from PBMCs. The sequence was obtained from an older woman with head and neck cancer. CDR3 DNA sequence: TGTGCCAGCAGCTTAACCGGGACTAGAATAAGCACAGATACGCAGTATTTT. The encoded protein is CASSLTGTRISTDTQYF.